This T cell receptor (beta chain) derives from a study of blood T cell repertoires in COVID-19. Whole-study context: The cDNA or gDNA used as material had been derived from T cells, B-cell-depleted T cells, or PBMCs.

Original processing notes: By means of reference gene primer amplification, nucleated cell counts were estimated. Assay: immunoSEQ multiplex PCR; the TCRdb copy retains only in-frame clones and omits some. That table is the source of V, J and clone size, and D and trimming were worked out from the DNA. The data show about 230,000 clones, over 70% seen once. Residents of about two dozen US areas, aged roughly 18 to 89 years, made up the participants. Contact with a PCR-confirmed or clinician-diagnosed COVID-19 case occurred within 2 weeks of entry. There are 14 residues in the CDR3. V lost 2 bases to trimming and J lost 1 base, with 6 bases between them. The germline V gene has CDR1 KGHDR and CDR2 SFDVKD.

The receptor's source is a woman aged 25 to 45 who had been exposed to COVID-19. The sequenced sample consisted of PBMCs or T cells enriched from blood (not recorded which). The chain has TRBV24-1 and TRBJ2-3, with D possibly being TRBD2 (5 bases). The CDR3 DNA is TGTGCCACCAGTGATTGGCGGGGCACAGATACGCAGTATTTT. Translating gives CATSDWRGTDTQYF.